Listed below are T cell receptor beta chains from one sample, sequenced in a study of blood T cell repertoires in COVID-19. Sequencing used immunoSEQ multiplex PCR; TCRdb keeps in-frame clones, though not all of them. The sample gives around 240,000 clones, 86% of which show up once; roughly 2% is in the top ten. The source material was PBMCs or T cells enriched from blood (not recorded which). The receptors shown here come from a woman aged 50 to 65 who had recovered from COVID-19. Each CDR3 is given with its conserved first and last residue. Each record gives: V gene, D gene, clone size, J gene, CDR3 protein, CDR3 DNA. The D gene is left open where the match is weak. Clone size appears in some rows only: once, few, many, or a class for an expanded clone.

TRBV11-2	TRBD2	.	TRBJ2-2	CASVGLAGTGELFF	TGTGCCAGCGTTGGGCTAGCGGGCACCGGGGAGCTGTTTTTT
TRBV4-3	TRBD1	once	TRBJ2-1	CASSLGTGSDEQFF	TGCGCCAGCAGCCTCGGGACAGGGAGCGATGAGCAGTTCTTC
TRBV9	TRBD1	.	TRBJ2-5	CASSVNAGGKETQYF	TGTGCCAGCAGCGTAAACGCAGGGGGTAAAGAGACCCAGTACTTC
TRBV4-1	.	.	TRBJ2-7	CASSQAEGQGYEQYF	TGCGCCAGCAGCCAAGCGGAGGGGCAGGGCTACGAGCAGTACTTC
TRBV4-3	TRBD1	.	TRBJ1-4	CASSEGQGRNEKLFF	TGCGCCAGCAGCGAAGGACAGGGCCGGAATGAAAAACTGTTTTTT
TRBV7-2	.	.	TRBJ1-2	CASSLGDRGNYGYTF	TGTGCCAGCAGCTTAGGCGACCGGGGGAACTATGGCTACACCTTC
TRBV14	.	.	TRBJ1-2	CASSQAQGSIDYTF	TGTGCCAGCAGCCAAGCCCAGGGGAGTATAGACTACACCTTC
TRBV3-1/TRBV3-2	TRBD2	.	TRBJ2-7	CASSQSLREVGEQYF	TGTGCCAGCAGCCAATCTTTACGGGAGGTGGGTGAGCAGTACTTC
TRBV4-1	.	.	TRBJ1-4	CASSRERQASNEKLFF	TGCGCCAGCAGCCGAGAAAGACAGGCCTCTAATGAAAAACTGTTTTTT
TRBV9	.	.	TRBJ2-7	CASSVGQLYSYEQYF	TGTGCCAGCAGCGTAGGACAGTTGTACTCCTACGAGCAGTACTTC
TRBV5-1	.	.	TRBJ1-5	CASSLGGQGQPQHF	TGCGCCAGCAGCTTGGGTGGTCAGGGCCAGCCCCAGCATTTT
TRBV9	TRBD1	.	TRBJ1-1	CASSGTGGSGTEAFF	TGTGCCAGCAGCGGGACAGGGGGCTCAGGCACTGAAGCTTTCTTT
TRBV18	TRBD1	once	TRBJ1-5	CASSSSRSGTGSNQPQHF	TGTGCCAGCTCATCTTCGAGGTCCGGGACAGGGAGCAATCAGCCCCAGCATTTT
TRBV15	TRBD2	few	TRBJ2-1	CATSRDLAATYYNEQFF	TGTGCCACCAGCAGAGATCTAGCGGCAACGTACTACAATGAGCAGTTCTTC
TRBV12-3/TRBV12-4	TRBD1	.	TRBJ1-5	CASSLGTGPQHF	TGTGCCAGCAGTTTAGGGACAGGGCCCCAGCATTTT
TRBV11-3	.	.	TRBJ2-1	CASSLRASSYNEQFF	TGTGCCAGCAGCTTGCGGGCGAGCTCCTACAATGAGCAGTTCTTC
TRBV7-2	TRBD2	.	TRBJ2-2	CASSVGLAGASGELFF	TGTGCCAGCAGCGTCGGACTAGCGGGGGCTTCCGGGGAGCTGTTTTTT
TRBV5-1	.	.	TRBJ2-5	CASRSGSLETQYF	TGCGCCAGCCGTTCGGGATCTCTTGAGACCCAGTACTTC
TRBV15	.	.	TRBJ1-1	CATSRDAQGDEAFF	TGTGCCACCAGCAGGGATGCCCAGGGTGATGAAGCTTTCTTT
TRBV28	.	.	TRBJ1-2	CASSFAGDGYTF	TGTGCCAGCAGTTTCGCAGGGGATGGCTACACCTTC
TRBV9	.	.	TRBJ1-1	CASSERQNSWDTEAFF	TGTGCCAGCAGCGAGAGGCAAAACTCTTGGGACACTGAAGCTTTCTTT
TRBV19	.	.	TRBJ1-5	CASNGGTYSNQPQHF	TGTGCCAGTAACGGGGGTACGTATAGCAATCAGCCCCAGCATTTT
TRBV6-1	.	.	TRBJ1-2	CASRGTSGRNYGYTF	TGTGCCAGCAGGGGGACATCGGGCCGGAACTATGGCTACACCTTC
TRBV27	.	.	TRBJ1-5	CASSSGSNQPQHF	TGTGCCAGCAGTTCGGGTAGCAATCAGCCCCAGCATTTT
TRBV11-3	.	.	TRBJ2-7	CASSLNRDNARYF	TGTGCCAGCAGCCTAAACCGGGACAATGCCCGGTACTTC
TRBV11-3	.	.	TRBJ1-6	CASSSRVGNSPLHF	TGTGCCAGCAGCTCCAGGGTGGGTAATTCACCCCTCCACTTT
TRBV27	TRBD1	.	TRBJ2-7	CASGDRGSSYEQYF	TGTGCCAGCGGTGACAGGGGTAGCTCCTACGAGCAGTACTTC
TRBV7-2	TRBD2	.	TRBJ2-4	CASSWSGRGGRQNIQYF	TGTGCCAGCAGCTGGTCTGGGCGGGGGGGCCGTCAAAACATTCAGTACTTC
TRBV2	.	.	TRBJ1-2	CASSRVEGYTF	TGTGCCAGCAGCAGGGTTGAGGGCTACACCTTC
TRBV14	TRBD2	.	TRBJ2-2	CASSRTSGNIGELFF	TGTGCCAGCAGCCGGACTAGCGGGAACATCGGGGAGCTGTTTTTT
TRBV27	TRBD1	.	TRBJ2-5	CASSLGQGVQETQYF	TGTGCCAGCAGTTTGGGACAGGGGGTCCAAGAGACCCAGTACTTC
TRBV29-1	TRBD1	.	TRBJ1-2	CSVDRGSSTYGYTF	TGCAGCGTGGACAGGGGATCTTCAACCTATGGCTACACCTTC
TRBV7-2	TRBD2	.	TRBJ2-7	CASSLVGGLAGTYEQYF	TGTGCCAGCAGCTTAGTCGGGGGACTAGCGGGAACCTACGAGCAGTACTTC
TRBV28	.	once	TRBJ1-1	CASSLYRRNTEAFF	TGTGCCAGCAGTTTATACAGGCGGAACACTGAAGCTTTCTTT
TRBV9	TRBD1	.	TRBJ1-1	CASSVEQGANEAFF	TGTGCCAGCAGCGTAGAGCAGGGGGCGAATGAAGCTTTCTTT
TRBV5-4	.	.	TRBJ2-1	CASSLISSYNEQFF	TGTGCCAGCAGCTTGATCAGCTCCTACAATGAGCAGTTCTTC
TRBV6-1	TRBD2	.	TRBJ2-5	CASSVTSGRVRETQYF	TGTGCCAGCAGTGTGACTAGCGGGAGGGTAAGAGAGACCCAGTACTTC
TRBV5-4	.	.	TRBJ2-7	CASSLDVGQTPYEQYF	TGTGCCAGCAGCTTGGACGTCGGACAGACCCCCTACGAGCAGTACTTC
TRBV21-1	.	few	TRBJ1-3	CASSERSDRGTGNTIYF	TGTGCCAGCAGCGAGAGAAGCGACAGGGGCACTGGAAACACCATATATTTT
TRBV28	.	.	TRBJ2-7	CASSLGGAAYEQYF	TGTGCCAGCAGTTTAGGGGGGGCGGCCTACGAGCAGTACTTC
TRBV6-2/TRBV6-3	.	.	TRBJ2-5	CASSKPPESGGERKTQYF	TGTGCCAGCAGCAAACCTCCCGAGTCGGGGGGCGAGCGAAAGACCCAGTACTTC
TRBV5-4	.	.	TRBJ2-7	CASSRRLAPSSYEQYF	TGTGCCAGCAGCCGACGGCTAGCGCCTAGCTCCTACGAGCAGTACTTC
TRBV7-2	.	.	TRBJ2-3	CASSLPPLYTQYF	TGTGCCAGCAGCCTTCCCCCCCTATATACGCAGTATTTT
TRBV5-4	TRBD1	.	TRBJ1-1	CASSSGGQGAFF	TGTGCCAGCAGCTCGGGGGGACAGGGAGCTTTCTTT
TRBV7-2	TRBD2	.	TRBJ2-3	CASSLKSSGNTDTQYF	TGTGCCAGCAGCTTAAAGTCTAGCGGCAACACAGATACGCAGTATTTT
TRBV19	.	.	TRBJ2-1	CASSIKQGDEQFF	TGTGCCAGTAGTATTAAACAGGGCGATGAGCAGTTCTTC
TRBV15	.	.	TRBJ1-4	CATSRTGVEKLFF	TGTGCCACCAGCAGAACGGGGGTTGAAAAACTGTTTTTT
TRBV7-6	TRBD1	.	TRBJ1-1	CASSMTGGLDEAFF	TGTGCCAGCAGCATGACAGGGGGTCTTGATGAAGCTTTCTTT
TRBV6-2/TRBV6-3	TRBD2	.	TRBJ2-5	CASSYFGGRSKRGETQYF	TGTGCCAGCAGTTACTTCGGCGGGAGATCAAAAAGGGGAGAGACCCAGTACTTC
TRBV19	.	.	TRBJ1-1	CATHLGGSRYLSEAFF	TGTGCCACCCACCTAGGGGGTTCGCGTTATTTGAGTGAAGCTTTCTTT
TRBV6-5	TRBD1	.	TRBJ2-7	CASSSRQGTSYEQYF	TGTGCCAGCAGCTCGAGACAGGGGACCTCCTACGAGCAGTACTTC
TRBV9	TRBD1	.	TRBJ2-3	CASSSQGATSTDTQYF	TGTGCCAGCAGCTCCCAGGGGGCGACTAGCACAGATACGCAGTATTTT
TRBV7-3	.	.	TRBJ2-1	CASSLRQYNEQFF	TGTGCCAGCAGCTTAAGACAGTACAATGAGCAGTTCTTC
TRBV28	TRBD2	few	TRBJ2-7	CASSLTSGTYEQYF	TGTGCCAGCAGTCTGACTAGCGGGACCTACGAGCAGTACTTC
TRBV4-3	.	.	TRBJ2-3	CASSQGLPGDTQYF	TGCGCCAGCAGCCAAGGCCTGCCGGGGGATACGCAGTATTTT
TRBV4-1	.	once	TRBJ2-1	CASSQDNTESYNEQFF	TGCGCCAGCAGCCAAGATAACACGGAGTCCTACAATGAGCAGTTCTTC
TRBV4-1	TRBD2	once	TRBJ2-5	CASSQDSSGRAFETQYF	TGCGCCAGCAGCCAAGACTCCAGCGGGAGGGCCTTTGAGACCCAGTACTTC
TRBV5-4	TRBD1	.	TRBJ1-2	CASSFTGVGYGYTF	TGTGCCAGCAGTTTCACAGGGGTTGGCTATGGCTACACCTTC
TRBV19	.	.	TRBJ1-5	CASGGFNQPQHF	TGTGCCAGTGGGGGGTTCAATCAGCCCCAGCATTTT
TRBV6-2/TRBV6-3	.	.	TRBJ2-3	CASSYSMWTSTDTQYF	TGTGCCAGCAGTTACTCGATGTGGACTAGCACAGATACGCAGTATTTT